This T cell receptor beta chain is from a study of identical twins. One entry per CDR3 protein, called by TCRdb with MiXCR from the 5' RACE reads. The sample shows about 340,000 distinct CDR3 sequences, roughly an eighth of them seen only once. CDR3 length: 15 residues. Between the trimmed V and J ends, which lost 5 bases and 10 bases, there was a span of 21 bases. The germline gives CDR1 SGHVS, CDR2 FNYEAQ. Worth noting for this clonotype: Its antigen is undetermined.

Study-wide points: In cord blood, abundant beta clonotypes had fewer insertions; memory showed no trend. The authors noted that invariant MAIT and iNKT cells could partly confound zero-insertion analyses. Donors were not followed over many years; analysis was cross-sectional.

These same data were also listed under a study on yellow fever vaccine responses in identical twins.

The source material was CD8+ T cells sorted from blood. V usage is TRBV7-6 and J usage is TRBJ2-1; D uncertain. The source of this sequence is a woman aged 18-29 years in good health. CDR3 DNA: TGTGCCAGCAGCCCCCCCCTGGGCTTGGGATGGGAGCAGTTCTTC. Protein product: CASSPPLGLGWEQFF. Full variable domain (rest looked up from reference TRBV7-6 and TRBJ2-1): GAGVSQSPRYKVTKRGQDVALRCDPISGHVSLYWYRQALGQGPEFLTYFNYEAQQDKSGLPNDRFSAERPEGSISTLTIQRTEQRDSAMYRCASSPPLGLGWEQFFGPGTRLTVL.